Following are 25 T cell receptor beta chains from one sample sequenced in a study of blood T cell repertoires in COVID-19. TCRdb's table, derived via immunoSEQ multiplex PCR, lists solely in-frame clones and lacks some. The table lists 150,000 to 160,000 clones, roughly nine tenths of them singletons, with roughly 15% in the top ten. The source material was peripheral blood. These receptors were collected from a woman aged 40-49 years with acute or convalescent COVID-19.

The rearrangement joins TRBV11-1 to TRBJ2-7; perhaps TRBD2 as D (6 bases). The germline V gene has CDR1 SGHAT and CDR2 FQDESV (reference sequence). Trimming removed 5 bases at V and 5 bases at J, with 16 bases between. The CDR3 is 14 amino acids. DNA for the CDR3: TGTGCCAGCAGCCCAGGAGGGCCGTTAGACGAGCAGTACTTC. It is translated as CASSPGGPLDEQYF.

CDR3: CASGRTGLSEKLFF. The CDR3 bases are TGTGCCAGCGGGCGGACAGGGCTTTCTGAAAAACTGTTTTTT. V gene TRBV7-2 combines with J gene TRBJ1-4; the match to TRBD1 covers 8 bases. CDR1 SGHTA and CDR2 FQGNSA come from the germline V gene. The CDR3 contains 14 residues. After removal of 8 bases from V and 7 bases from J, the junction contained 9 bases not matched to a gene.

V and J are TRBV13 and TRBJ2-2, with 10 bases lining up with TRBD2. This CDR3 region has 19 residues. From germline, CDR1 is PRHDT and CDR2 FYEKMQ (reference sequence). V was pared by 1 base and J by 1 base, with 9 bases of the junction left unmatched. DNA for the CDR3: TGTGCCAGCAGCTTAGAAAACAGGCTAGCGGGAGAGAACACCGGGGAGCTGTTTTTT. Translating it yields CASSLENRLAGENTGELFF.

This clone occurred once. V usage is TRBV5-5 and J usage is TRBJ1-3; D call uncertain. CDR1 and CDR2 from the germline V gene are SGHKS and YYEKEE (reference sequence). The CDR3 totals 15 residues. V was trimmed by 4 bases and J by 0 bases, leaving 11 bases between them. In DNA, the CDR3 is TGTGCCAGCAGCCCTGGGAGATCCTCTGGAAACACCATATATTTT. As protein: CASSPGRSSGNTIYF.

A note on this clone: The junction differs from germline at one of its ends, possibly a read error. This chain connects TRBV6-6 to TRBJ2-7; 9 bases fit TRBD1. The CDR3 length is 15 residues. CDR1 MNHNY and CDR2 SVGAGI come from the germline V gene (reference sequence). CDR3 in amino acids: CASSYPGTGQAEEYF. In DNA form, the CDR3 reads TGTGCCAGCAGTTACCCCGGGACAGGGCAGGCCGAGGAGTACTTC.

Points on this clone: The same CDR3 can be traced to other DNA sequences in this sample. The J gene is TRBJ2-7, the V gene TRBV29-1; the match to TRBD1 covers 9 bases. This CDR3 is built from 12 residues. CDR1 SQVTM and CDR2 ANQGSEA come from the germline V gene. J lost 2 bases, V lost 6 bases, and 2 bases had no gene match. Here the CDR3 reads CSVGQGAYEQYF. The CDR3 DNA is TGCAGCGTGGGACAGGGAGCCTACGAGCAGTACTTC.

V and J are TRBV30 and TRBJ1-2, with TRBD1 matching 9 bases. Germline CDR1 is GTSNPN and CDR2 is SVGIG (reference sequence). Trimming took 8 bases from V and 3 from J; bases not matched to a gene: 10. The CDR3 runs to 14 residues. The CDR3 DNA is TGTGCCCGTGGACAGGGGATTACATACTATGGCTACACCTTC. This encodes CARGQGITYYGYTF.

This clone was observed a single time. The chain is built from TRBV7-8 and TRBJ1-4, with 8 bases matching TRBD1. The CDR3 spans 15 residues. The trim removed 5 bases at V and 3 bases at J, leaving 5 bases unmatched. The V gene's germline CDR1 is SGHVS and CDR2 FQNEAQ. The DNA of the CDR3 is TGTGCCAGCAGCGGGACAGGCGAGGCTAATGAAAAACTGTTTTTT. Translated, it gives CASSGTGEANEKLFF.

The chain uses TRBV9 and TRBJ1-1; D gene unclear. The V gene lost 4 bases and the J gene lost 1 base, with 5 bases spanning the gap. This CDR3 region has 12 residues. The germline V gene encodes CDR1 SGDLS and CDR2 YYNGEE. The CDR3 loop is CASSRQNTEAFF. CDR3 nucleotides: TGTGCCAGCAGCCGACAGAACACTGAAGCTTTCTTT.

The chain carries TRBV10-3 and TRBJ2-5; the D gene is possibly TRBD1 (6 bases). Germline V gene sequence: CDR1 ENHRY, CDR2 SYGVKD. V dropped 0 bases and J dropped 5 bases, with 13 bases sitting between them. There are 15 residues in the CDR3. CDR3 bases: TGTGCCATCAGTGAGTCAACAGGGTTGGTGGAGACCCAGTACTTC. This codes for CAISESTGLVETQYF.

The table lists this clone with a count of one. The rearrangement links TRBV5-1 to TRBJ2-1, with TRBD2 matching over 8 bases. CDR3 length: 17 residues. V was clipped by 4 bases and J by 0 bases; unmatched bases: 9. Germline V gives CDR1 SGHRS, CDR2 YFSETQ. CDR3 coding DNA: TGCGCCAGCAGCAAGGATAGCGGGACCAGCTCCTACAATGAGCAGTTCTTC. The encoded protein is CASSKDSGTSSYNEQFF.

Here the CDR3 reads CASSVDRGNSPLHF. CDR3 nucleotides: TGTGCCAGCAGTGTTGACAGGGGTAATTCACCCCTCCACTTT. V usage is TRBV2 and J usage is TRBJ1-6, with 8 bases lining up with TRBD1. Trimming took 4 bases from V and 6 from J; bases not matched to a gene: 2. Germline V CDR1 and CDR2: SNHLY, FYNNEI. The CDR3 is 14 amino acids.

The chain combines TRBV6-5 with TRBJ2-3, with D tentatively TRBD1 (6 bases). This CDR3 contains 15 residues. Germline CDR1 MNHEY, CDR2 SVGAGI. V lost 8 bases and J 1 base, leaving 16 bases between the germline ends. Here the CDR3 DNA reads TGTGCCAGCCGCCTAGGACAGTTTCGCACAGATACGCAGTATTTT. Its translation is CASRLGQFRTDTQYF.

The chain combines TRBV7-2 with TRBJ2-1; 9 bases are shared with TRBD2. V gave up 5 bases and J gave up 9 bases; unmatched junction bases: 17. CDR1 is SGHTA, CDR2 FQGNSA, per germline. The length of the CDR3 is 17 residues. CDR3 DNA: TGTGCCAGCAGCCCACCCAGGGCTAGCGGGACAGCTGGTGAGCAGTTCTTC. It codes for CASSPPRASGTAGEQFF. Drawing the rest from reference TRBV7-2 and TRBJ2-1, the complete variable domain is GAGVSQSPSNKVTEKGKDVELRCDPISGHTALYWYRQSLGQGLEFLIYFQGNSAPDKSGLPSDRFSAERTGGSVSTLTIQRTQQEDSAVYLCASSPPRASGTAGEQFFGPGTRLTVL.

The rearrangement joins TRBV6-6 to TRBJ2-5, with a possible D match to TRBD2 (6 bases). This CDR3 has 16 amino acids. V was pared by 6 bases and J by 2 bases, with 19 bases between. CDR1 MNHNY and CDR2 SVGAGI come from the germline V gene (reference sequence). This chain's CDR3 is CASSLRTTLQQETQYF. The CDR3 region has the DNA TGTGCCAGCAGCCTCCGGACTACGCTACAACAAGAGACCCAGTACTTC.

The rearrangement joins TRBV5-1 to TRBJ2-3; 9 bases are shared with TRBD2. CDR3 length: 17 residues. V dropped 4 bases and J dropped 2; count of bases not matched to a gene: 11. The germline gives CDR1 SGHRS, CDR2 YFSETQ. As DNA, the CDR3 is TGCGCCAGCAGCAAACCAGGGAAGCGGGGGGACACAGATACGCAGTATTTT. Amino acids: CASSKPGKRGDTDTQYF.

This CDR3 is CASSSVDTQYF. Here the CDR3 DNA reads TGTGCCAGCAGTTCCGTAGATACGCAGTATTTT. This sequence joins TRBV12-3 or TRBV12-4 and TRBJ2-3; D remains unclear. The CDR3 has 11 residues. V lost 4 bases and J 5 bases, leaving 4 bases between the germline ends.

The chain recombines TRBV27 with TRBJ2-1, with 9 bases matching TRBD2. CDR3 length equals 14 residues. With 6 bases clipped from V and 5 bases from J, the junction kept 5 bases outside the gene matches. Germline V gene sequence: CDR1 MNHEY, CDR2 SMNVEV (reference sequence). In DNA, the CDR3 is TGTGCCAGCAGCGGGGGACTAGCCCACAATGAGCAGTTCTTC. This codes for CASSGGLAHNEQFF.

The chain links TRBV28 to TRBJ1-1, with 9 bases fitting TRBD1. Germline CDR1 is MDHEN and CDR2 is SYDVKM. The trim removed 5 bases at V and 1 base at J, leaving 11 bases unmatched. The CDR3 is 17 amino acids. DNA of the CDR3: TGTGCCAGCAGTCCCTGGACAGGGGATAACACGAACACTGAAGCTTTCTTT. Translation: CASSPWTGDNTNTEAFF.

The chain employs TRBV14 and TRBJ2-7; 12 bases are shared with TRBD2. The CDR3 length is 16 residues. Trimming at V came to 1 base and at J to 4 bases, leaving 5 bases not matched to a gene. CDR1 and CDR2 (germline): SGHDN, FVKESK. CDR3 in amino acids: CASSQGRLAGGYEQYF. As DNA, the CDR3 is TGTGCCAGCAGCCAAGGGAGGCTAGCGGGAGGGTACGAGCAGTACTTC.

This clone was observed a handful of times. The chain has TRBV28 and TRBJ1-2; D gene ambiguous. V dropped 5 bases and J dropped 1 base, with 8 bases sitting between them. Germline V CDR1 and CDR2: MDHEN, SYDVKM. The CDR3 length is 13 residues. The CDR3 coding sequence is TGTGCCAGCAGTCCAGGTATTAACTATGGCTACACCTTC. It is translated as CASSPGINYGYTF.

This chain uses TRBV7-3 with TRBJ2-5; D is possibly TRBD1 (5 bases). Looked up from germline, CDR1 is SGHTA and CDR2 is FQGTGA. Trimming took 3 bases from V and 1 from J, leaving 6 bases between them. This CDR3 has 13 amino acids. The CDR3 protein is CASSFRAQETQYF. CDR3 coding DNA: TGTGCCAGCAGCTTCAGGGCCCAAGAGACCCAGTACTTC.

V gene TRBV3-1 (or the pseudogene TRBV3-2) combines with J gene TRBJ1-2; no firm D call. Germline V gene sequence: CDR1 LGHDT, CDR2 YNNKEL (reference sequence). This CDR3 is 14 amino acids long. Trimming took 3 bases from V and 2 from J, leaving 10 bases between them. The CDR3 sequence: CASSQGGQNYGYTF. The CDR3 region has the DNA TGTGCCAGCAGCCAGGGAGGGCAGAACTATGGCTACACCTTC.

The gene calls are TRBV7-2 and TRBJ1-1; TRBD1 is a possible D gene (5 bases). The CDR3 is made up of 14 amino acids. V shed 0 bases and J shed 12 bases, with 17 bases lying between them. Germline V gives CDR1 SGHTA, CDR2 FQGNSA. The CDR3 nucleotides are TGTGCCAGCAGCTTAGCGCGAGGAGGGGACTCCACTTTCTTT. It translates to CASSLARGGDSTFF.

This CDR3 is CSVVGQGRHNEQFF. DNA of the CDR3: TGCAGCGTTGTGGGTCAGGGTCGGCACAATGAGCAGTTCTTC. The genes are TRBV29-1 and TRBJ2-1; D may be TRBD1 (5 bases). This CDR3 region has 14 residues. V was cut by 4 bases and J by 5 bases, with 15 bases left in between. Germline assignment: CDR1 SQVTM and CDR2 ANQGSEA.